This T cell receptor beta chain came from a study of shared clonotypes between healthy human individuals. Across the study: There were three CD4 naive, three CD4 memory, two CD8 naive and one CD8 memory plates per donor.

Method: immunoSEQ multiplex PCR; TCRdb's copy keeps in-frame clones and lacks some. The sample records millions of clones, more than 90% being singletons. The CDR3 is 15 amino acids. CDR1 is MNHEY, CDR2 SMNVEV, per germline (reference sequence). The junction had 10 bases not matched to a gene; V was cut back by 6 bases and J by 11 bases. Turning to this clone: Its antigen is undetermined.

The split of CD4+ cells yielded CD45RA+ naive and CD45RA-negative memory subsets. General study points: Blood was the sole source, and tissue repertoires probably differ.

Sequencing used naive CD4+ T cells sorted from blood. Sample subset: CD45RA+ positively selected. The rearrangement uses TRBV27 and TRBJ2-3; 14 bases line up with TRBD2. This receptor was identified in a man aged 18-30 years in good health. The CDR3 here is CASSQRLAGGAGQYF. The CDR3 bases are TGTGCCAGCAGCCAAAGACTAGCGGGGGGGGCCGGGCAGTATTTT.